This record looks at one T cell receptor beta chain sequence and its context. RNA, at about 0.45 to 1 ug, was reverse transcribed with random hexamers. TCRdb itself ran the immunoSEQ multiplex PCR reads through MiXCR, one entry per CDR3 protein. The sample shows approximately 180,000 distinct CDR3 sequences, nearly 97% of them seen only once. Germline values: CDR1 DFQATT, CDR2 SNEGSKA (reference sequence). V dropped 6 bases and J dropped 7; count of bases not matched to a gene: 5. This CDR3 contains 13 residues. These data come from a study of CD8 T cells in Susac syndrome. J is TRBJ1-5 and V is TRBV20-1; 11 nucleotides match TRBD1. The TCR originated in a human donor with multiple sclerosis. The specimen sequenced was CD4+ T cells from PBMCs. The CDR3 is CSAEGQGVQPQHF. DNA of the CDR3: TGCAGTGCGGAGGGACAGGGGGTGCAGCCCCAGCATTTT.